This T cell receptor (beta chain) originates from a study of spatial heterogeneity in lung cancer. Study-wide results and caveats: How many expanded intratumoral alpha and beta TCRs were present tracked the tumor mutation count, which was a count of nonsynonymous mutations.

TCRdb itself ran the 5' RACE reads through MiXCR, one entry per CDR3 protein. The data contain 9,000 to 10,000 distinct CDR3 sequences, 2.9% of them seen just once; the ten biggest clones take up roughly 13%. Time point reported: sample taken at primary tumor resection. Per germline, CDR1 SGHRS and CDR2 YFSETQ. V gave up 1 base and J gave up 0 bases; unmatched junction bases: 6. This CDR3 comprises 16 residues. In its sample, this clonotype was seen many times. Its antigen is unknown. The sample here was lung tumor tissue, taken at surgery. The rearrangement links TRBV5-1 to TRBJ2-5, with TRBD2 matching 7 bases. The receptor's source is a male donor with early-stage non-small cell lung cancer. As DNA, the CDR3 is TGCGCCAGCAGCTTGTGGGGAGGGCAGTACCAAGAGACCCAGTACTTC. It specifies CASSLWGGQYQETQYF.